This T cell receptor (beta chain) was captured in a study of T cell responses to AZD1222 COVID-19 vaccine. The V and J ends lost 8 bases and 5 bases, in that order; junction bases with no gene match: 3. The germline V gene encodes CDR1 ENHRY and CDR2 SYGVKD. The CDR3 is made up of 13 amino acids. This clone was seen more than once but under ten times. This table comes from immunoSEQ multiplex PCR, and its TCRdb copy is limited to in-frame clones, with some not included. The sample lists about 150,000 clones; 85% to 95% were seen once. The receptor was isolated from an adult who received the AZD1222 COVID-19 vaccine. The sample consisted of peripheral blood, taken 28 days after the second AZD1222 dose. The chain carries TRBV10-3 and TRBJ2-1, with 10 bases fitting TRBD2. CDR3 sequence reads: CAISSGGNNEQFF. In DNA, the CDR3 is TGTGCCATCTCTAGCGGGGGAAACAATGAGCAGTTCTTC.